This entry features one T cell receptor (beta chain) sequence. Its target is not known. Trimming shortened V by 2 bases and J by 2 bases, and 9 bases separated the two germline ends. Per the germline V gene, CDR1 is MNHEY and CDR2 is SVGAGI. The CDR3 sequence is 15 residues long. These data come from a study of blood T cells in healthy people across ages. General observations from the study: Not knowing donor CMV status may have confounded expanded clonotype changes.

The authors ran a second PCR of about 6 to 12 cycles using a sample-barcoded 5' primer and a J-beta primer mix. A tag from a template-switch adaptor with 12 random nucleotides marked each cDNA molecule. TCRdb re-derived calls from the 5' RACE reads in MiXCR, one entry per CDR3 protein. Of over 1,300,000 distinct CDR3 sequences listed, around 55% are singletons. Sequenced: blood. The gene calls are TRBV6-5 and TRBJ2-2; perhaps TRBD1 as D (7 bases). The sequence derives from a man between 18 and 29 years old in good health. This CDR3 is CASSYQGGNTGELFF. DNA for the CDR3: TGTGCCAGCAGTTACCAGGGGGGTAACACCGGGGAGCTGTTTTTT.